These 23 T cell receptor beta chains originate from one sample sequenced in a study of early T cells in non-severe SARS-CoV-2 infection. TCRdb re-called the 5' RACE reads with MiXCR, one entry per CDR3 protein. The sample lists 50,000 to 65,000 distinct CDR3 sequences, around 8.4% occurring once. The sequenced sample was whole blood. Receptor source: an adult who was a healthcare worker with PCR-confirmed SARS-CoV-2 infection or an uninfected control (not recorded which).

This clonotype came up many times. The J gene is TRBJ1-1, the V gene TRBV6-1; D is ambiguous. V gave up 4 bases and J gave up 7 bases, with 13 bases separating them. This CDR3 is 13 amino acids long. Germline V lookup: CDR1 MNHNS, CDR2 SASEGT. The CDR3 DNA reads as TGTGCCAGCAGTGCGATCCGGACGGGTGAAGCTTTCTTT. Translation: CASSAIRTGEAFF.

This clonotype was detected many times. This chain connects TRBV7-9 to TRBJ2-1; 7 positions match TRBD2. There are 12 residues in the CDR3. J gave up 16 bases and V 2 bases, and 8 bases lay outside the gene matches. CDR1 and CDR2 from the germline V gene are SEHNR and FQNEAQ (reference sequence). CDR3 sequence reads: CASSLSGLDNFF. The CDR3 nucleotides are TGTGCCAGCAGCTTATCCGGACTAGATAACTTCTTC.

This clonotype was seen many times. The V and J genes are TRBV20-1 and TRBJ2-7; no definite D call. There are 13 residues in the CDR3. Germline V CDR1 and CDR2: DFQATT, SNEGSKA (reference sequence). Trimming left V 2 bases short and J 0 bases short, with 8 bases between. The CDR3 region has the DNA TGCAGTGCTAGATGGGCCAGCTCCTACGAGCAGTACTTC. This codes for CSARWASSYEQYF.

The sample holds many counts of this clonotype. This sequence joins TRBV19 and TRBJ1-5; 8 nucleotides match TRBD1. The CDR3 contains 15 residues. Germline V gene data show CDR1 as LNHDA and CDR2 as SQIVND (reference sequence). V shed 4 bases, J shed 5 bases, and the junction held 7 bases outside the gene matches. The CDR3 region is CASSNVGQGDQPQHF. The CDR3 coding sequence is TGTGCCAGTAGTAACGTAGGACAGGGTGATCAGCCCCAGCATTTT.

The sample holds a few counts of this clonotype. The V gene is TRBV6-2 or TRBV6-3, the J gene TRBJ1-5, with 8 bases that match TRBD1. The CDR3 is 15 residues long. Trimming at V came to 2 bases and at J to 9 bases, leaving 9 bases not matched to a gene. CDR1 and CDR2 from the germline V gene are MNHEY and SVGEGT. As DNA, the CDR3 is TGTGCCAGCAGTTACGATGGACAGGGCCCAAGGCCCCAGCATTTT. Amino acids: CASSYDGQGPRPQHF.

This clonotype was recorded many times. V usage is TRBV29-1 and J usage is TRBJ2-1; 7 bases align to TRBD1. The germline V gene has CDR1 SQVTM and CDR2 ANQGSEA. Germline trimming cut 1 base from V and 13 bases from J; bases unmatched to any gene: 4. The CDR3 is 11 amino acids. CDR3 amino acids: CSVEVDRDQFF. CDR3 sequence (DNA): TGCAGCGTTGAAGTAGACAGGGATCAGTTCTTC.

This clonotype appeared many times. The chain has TRBV20-1 and TRBJ2-3, with 7 bases aligning to TRBD2. The CDR3 has 14 amino acids. In germline, CDR1 is DFQATT, CDR2 SNEGSKA (reference sequence). V lost 6 bases to trimming and J lost 5 bases; unmatched junction nucleotides: 11. In nucleotides, the CDR3 is TGCAGTGCAAATAAGCGGGATCTAGGAGATACGCAGTATTTT. Protein: CSANKRDLGDTQYF.

This clonotype was seen many times. V gene TRBV20-1 combines with J gene TRBJ2-7; possibly TRBD2 for D (5 bases). V lost 3 bases and J 0 bases, leaving 12 bases between the germline ends. The CDR3 length is 14 residues. Germline values: CDR1 DFQATT, CDR2 SNEGSKA (reference sequence). The CDR3 loop is CSASRGLPSYEQYF. CDR3 nucleotides: TGCAGTGCTAGTAGAGGACTGCCCTCCTACGAGCAGTACTTC.

The rearrangement uses TRBV5-1 and TRBJ2-1, with 12 bases identical to TRBD2. Germline CDR1 SGHRS, CDR2 YFSETQ. After removal of 3 bases from V and 10 bases from J, the junction contained 8 bases not matched to a gene. CDR3 size: 15 residues. The CDR3 protein is CASSSASGGAREQFF. The CDR3, as DNA: TGCGCCAGCAGCTCAGCTAGCGGGGGGGCCAGAGAGCAGTTCTTC. The whole variable domain, remainder taken from reference TRBV5-1 and TRBJ2-1, is KAGVTQTPRYLIKTRGQQVTLSCSPISGHRSVSWYQQTPGQGLQFLFEYFSETQRNKGNFPGRFSGRQFSNSRSEMNVSTLELGDSALYLCASSSASGGAREQFFGPGTRLTVL.

The gene calls are TRBV30 and TRBJ2-1; 12 bases are a match to TRBD1. Germline V lookup: CDR1 GTSNPN, CDR2 SVGIG (reference sequence). V lost 0 bases to trimming and J lost 8 bases; unmatched junction nucleotides: 5. This CDR3 has 15 amino acids. The CDR3 loop is CAWSVSGTGGDEQFF. The DNA of the CDR3 is TGTGCCTGGAGTGTTTCCGGGACAGGGGGCGATGAGCAGTTCTTC.

In its sample, this clonotype was seen a few times. This chain uses TRBV20-1 with TRBJ2-3; D perhaps matches TRBD2 (6 bases). The CDR3 runs 12 residues. With 4 bases removed from V and 4 bases from J, the gap between germline ends came to 9 bases. Germline CDR1 is DFQATT and CDR2 is SNEGSKA (reference sequence). CDR3 nucleotides: TGCAGTGCTACGACTAGTCCAGATACGCAGTATTTT. This translates into CSATTSPDTQYF.

The genes are TRBV6-5 and TRBJ1-3, with D tentatively TRBD1 (6 bases). This CDR3 is 13 amino acids long. The germline V gene encodes CDR1 MNHEY and CDR2 SVGAGI. V was clipped by 8 bases and J by 5 bases, with 13 bases between them. As DNA, the CDR3 is TGTGCCAGCTCCACGGACAGAAGAAACACCATATATTTT. Translation: CASSTDRRNTIYF.

The table lists this clonotype with a count of one. A junction boundary mismatches the germline segment, possibly from a read error. J is TRBJ1-1 and V is TRBV7-6; no clear D gene. Germline V gives CDR1 SGHVS, CDR2 FNYEAQ. The CDR3 totals 13 residues. The CDR3 nucleotides read TGTTCCAGCAGCTTATATGAGAACACTGAAGCTTTCTTT. This gives the protein CSSSLYENTEAFF. Looking up the rest from reference TRBV7-6 and TRBJ1-1 gives the full variable domain: GAGVSQSPRYKVTKRGQDVALRCDPISGHVSLYWYRQALGQGPEFLTYFNYEAQQDKSGLPNDRFSAERPEGSISTLTIQRTEQRDSAMYRCSSSLYENTEAFFGQGTRLTVV.

At least ten counts were recorded for this clonotype. The chain employs TRBV24-1 and TRBJ2-3; D is uncertain. Germline assignment: CDR1 KGHDR and CDR2 SFDVKD. The CDR3 extends over 15 amino acids. V dropped 5 bases and J dropped 5 bases, with 16 bases sitting between them. CDR3 DNA: TGTGCCACCAGTGCCGTAGGAGCTGGGCAAGATACGCAGTATTTT. Encoded protein: CATSAVGAGQDTQYF.

This clonotype was seen ten or more times. The genes are TRBV7-2 and TRBJ1-2; 9 nucleotides align to TRBD1. The length of the CDR3 is 15 residues. Trimming took 3 bases from V and 2 from J; bases not matched to a gene: 4. Germline CDR1 is SGHTA and CDR2 is FQGNSA. The CDR3 DNA follows: TGTGCCAGCAGCTTGGGGACAGGGAACAACTATGGCTACACCTTC. Translated: CASSLGTGNNYGYTF. The full variable domain, with the rest looked up from reference TRBV7-2 and TRBJ1-2, is GAGVSQSPSNKVTEKGKDVELRCDPISGHTALYWYRQSLGQGLEFLIYFQGNSAPDKSGLPSDRFSAERTGGSVSTLTIQRTQQEDSAVYLCASSLGTGNNYGYTFGSGTRLTVV.

V and J are TRBV29-1 and TRBJ2-3; no clear D gene. Germline V CDR1 and CDR2: SQVTM, ANQGSEA. The germline V and J ends were trimmed by 7 bases and 3 bases, with 5 bases remaining between them. This CDR3 contains 10 residues. CDR3 coding DNA: TGCAGCGCCCGGACAGATACGCAGTATTTT. It specifies CSARTDTQYF.

This clonotype was counted a few times. The chain links TRBV10-2 to TRBJ2-7; either TRBD1 or TRBD2 may fit D (6 bases each). CDR1 WSHSY and CDR2 SAAADI come from the germline V gene. The CDR3 contains 13 residues. V was clipped by 8 bases and J by 4 bases, with 15 bases between them. The chain's CDR3 is CASLQGGSYEQYF. The CDR3 DNA follows: TGCGCCAGCCTACAAGGGGGGTCGTACGAGCAGTACTTC.

The table lists this clonotype with many counts. V and J are TRBV20-1 and TRBJ1-2; D is unclear. The CDR3 totals 14 residues. The germline V gene has CDR1 DFQATT and CDR2 SNEGSKA (reference sequence). V shed 3 bases and J shed 8 bases, with 19 bases lying between them. The CDR3: CSASPLGSRRGYTF. Written as DNA, the CDR3 is TGCAGTGCTAGTCCTTTGGGCAGCCGTCGAGGCTACACCTTC.

This clonotype showed up many times. CDR3 region: CASKGRSIYGYTF. The CDR3 DNA sequence: TGTGCCAGCAAAGGGCGGTCGATCTATGGCTACACCTTC. V gene TRBV19 combines with J gene TRBJ1-2, with D unclear. V lost 9 bases and J 4 bases, leaving 15 bases between the germline ends. Germline-derived CDR1 and CDR2 are LNHDA and SQIVND (reference sequence). The CDR3 has 13 residues.

The rearrangement links TRBV20-1 to TRBJ1-2; no definite D call. The CDR3 totals 14 residues. V was shortened by 0 bases and J by 4 bases, with 12 bases between the two germline ends. The germline V gene encodes CDR1 DFQATT and CDR2 SNEGSKA (reference sequence). CDR3 sequence reads: CSARDSGSLYGYTF. CDR3 coding DNA: TGCAGTGCTAGAGATTCAGGCTCTCTCTATGGCTACACCTTC.

This clonotype came up many times. CDR3 sequence (DNA): TGTGCCAGCAGTACTCCTGGACAGTATCAGCCCCAGCATTTT. Protein product: CASSTPGQYQPQHF. The chain uses TRBV28 and TRBJ1-5; tentative D call: TRBD1 (6 bases). The V and J ends lost 5 bases and 5 bases respectively, with 13 bases between them. CDR1 and CDR2 from the germline V gene are MDHEN and SYDVKM. This CDR3 comprises 14 residues. The entire variable domain, with the rest obtained from reference TRBV28 and TRBJ1-5, is as follows: DVKVTQSSRYLVKRTGEKVFLECVQDMDHENMFWYRQDPGLGLRLIYFSYDVKMKEKGDIPEGYSVSREKKERFSLILESASTNQTSMYLCASSTPGQYQPQHFGDGTRLSIL.

The rearrangement uses TRBV4-2 and TRBJ2-3, with 11 nucleotides matching TRBD2. J gave up 7 bases and V 0 bases, and 6 bases lay outside the gene matches. The CDR3 spans 16 residues. Germline CDR1 LGHNA, CDR2 YNFKEQ. The DNA for the CDR3 is TGTGCCAGCAGCCAAGATCGGGCTAGCGGGAGGTATACGCAGTATTTT. Protein product: CASSQDRASGRYTQYF.

This clonotype has ten or more counts. One end of the junction does not line up with germline, which may come from a read error. The rearrangement uses TRBV29-1 and TRBJ1-1; TRBD1 matches 7 bases. Per germline, CDR1 SQVTM and CDR2 ANQGSEA. The CDR3 totals 13 residues. CDR3 in DNA: TGCAGCGTCGAAGGGGGCGAGAACACTGAAGCTTTCTTT. Protein product: CSVEGGENTEAFF.